The 6 T cell receptor beta chains in this list originate from one sample, sequenced in a study of Graves' ophthalmopathy and Graves' hyperthyroidism. From RNA, the CDR3 regions of TCR beta chains were amplified and sequenced. HTBI primers were employed in first-round RT-PCR, then a second-round multiplex PCR followed. MiXCR was run by TCRdb on the multiplex PCR reads, yielding one entry per CDR3 protein. The table includes 200,000 to 250,000 distinct CDR3 sequences, 20% to 25% detected once. The sequenced material came from peripheral blood. The receptors shown here come from a woman between 45 and 65 years old with Graves' ophthalmopathy.

This clonotype was detected once. At one end the junction does not follow the germline gene, possibly because of a read error. The rearrangement uses TRBV7-7 and TRBJ2-5; 7 bases match TRBD2. Germline V lookup: CDR1 SSHAT, CDR2 FNYEAQ (reference sequence). The CDR3 is 18 amino acids. The CDR3 is CASSLARGFEGVDETQYF. Here the CDR3 DNA reads TGTGCTAGCAGCTTAGCGCGGGGGTTTGAGGGAGTCGACGAGACCCAGTACTTC.

This clonotype was detected ten times or more. J is TRBJ2-7 and V is TRBV12-3 or TRBV12-4; D is uncertain. Trimming pared 5 bases from V and 5 bases from J, leaving 13 bases between. The CDR3 has 13 residues. CDR3 sequence (DNA): TGTGCCAGCAGTGTCCAAGATTGGCACGAGCAGTACTTC. It codes for CASSVQDWHEQYF.

This clonotype was recorded at least ten times. This chain joins TRBV13 and TRBJ2-2, with TRBD2 matching over 9 bases. The CDR3 sequence is 17 residues long. CDR1 is PRHDT, CDR2 FYEKMQ, per germline (reference sequence). With V trimmed by 5 bases and J by 2 bases, 9 bases remained unmatched. CDR3 in amino acids: CASSPYRLADNTGELFF. As DNA, the CDR3 is TGTGCCAGCAGCCCCTACCGACTAGCGGACAACACCGGGGAGCTGTTTTTT.

This clonotype was detected once. The V call is TRBV28, the J call TRBJ1-6; the D gene is possibly TRBD1 (6 bases). CDR3 size: 14 residues. CDR1 is MDHEN and CDR2 is SYDVKM in the germline V gene. Trimming removed 6 bases at V and 4 bases at J, with 10 bases between. CDR3 sequence (DNA): TGTGCCAGCAGAGCAGGGGTTTATAATTCACCCCTCCACTTT. This encodes CASRAGVYNSPLHF.

The rearrangement uses TRBV6-5 and TRBJ1-6; D is ambiguous. Trimming stripped 2 bases from V and 7 bases from J, with 15 bases between. Germline V lookup: CDR1 MNHEY, CDR2 SVGAGI. This CDR3 spans 16 amino acids. The CDR3 nucleotides read TGTGCCAGCAGTTACGCCCAGGCCCTAGGCAATTCACCCCTCCACTTT. The encoded protein is CASSYAQALGNSPLHF.

This rearrangement joins TRBV10-3 to TRBJ2-5; D is uncertain. The CDR3 has 13 residues. Looked up from germline, CDR1 is ENHRY and CDR2 is SYGVKD. Deletions cut 2 bases from V and 0 bases from J, with 4 bases between. CDR3 amino acids: CAISEEYQETQYF. Here the CDR3 DNA reads TGTGCCATCAGTGAGGAGTACCAAGAGACCCAGTACTTC.